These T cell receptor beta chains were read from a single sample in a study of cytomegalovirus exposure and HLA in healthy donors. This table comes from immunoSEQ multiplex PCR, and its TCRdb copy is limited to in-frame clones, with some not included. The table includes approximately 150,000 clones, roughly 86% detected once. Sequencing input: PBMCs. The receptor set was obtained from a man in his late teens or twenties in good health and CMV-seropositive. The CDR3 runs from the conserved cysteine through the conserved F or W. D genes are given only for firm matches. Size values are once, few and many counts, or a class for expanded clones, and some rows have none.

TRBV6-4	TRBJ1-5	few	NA	TGTGCCAGTTACAGACAGCCCCAGCATTTT	CASYRQPQHF
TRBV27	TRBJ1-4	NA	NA	TGTGCCAGCAGAACACAGGCTGAAAAACTGTTTTTT	CASRTQAEKLFF
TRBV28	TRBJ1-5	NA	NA	TGTGCCAGCAGTCAGCGAGAAGTTAGCAATCAGCCCCAGCATTTT	CASSQREVSNQPQHF
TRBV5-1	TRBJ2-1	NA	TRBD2	TGCGCCAGACTGACTAGCGGGGGGACCTACAATGAGCAGTTCTTC	CARLTSGGTYNEQFF
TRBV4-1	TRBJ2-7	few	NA	TGCGCCAGCAGCACCCCTGACAGGCCTTCCTACGAGCAGTACTTC	CASSTPDRPSYEQYF
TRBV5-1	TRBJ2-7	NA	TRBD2	TGCGCCAGCAGCCTTTCGAAAACTAGCGGGGGACCAACGAGCTCCTACGAGCAGTACTTC	CASSLSKTSGGPTSSYEQYF
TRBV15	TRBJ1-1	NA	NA	TGTGCCACCAGCAGAGCCCTGGACGGGGTGGAAGCTTTCTTT	CATSRALDGVEAFF
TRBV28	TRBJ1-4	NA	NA	TGTGCCAGCAACATAGGAGGCAGGCCGCCTGAAAAACTGTTTTTT	CASNIGGRPPEKLFF
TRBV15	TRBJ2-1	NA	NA	TGTGCCACCAGCAGAGACACATGGACTTCTCTAATTGATGAGCAGTTCTTC	CATSRDTWTSLIDEQFF
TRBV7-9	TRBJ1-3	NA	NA	TGTGCCAGCAGCTTAGTGCAGGGGACAGGAAACACCATATATTTT	CASSLVQGTGNTIYF
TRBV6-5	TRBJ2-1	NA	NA	TGTGCCAGCAGTTACTCTCGGGGGTTGGAGCAGTTCTTC	CASSYSRGLEQFF
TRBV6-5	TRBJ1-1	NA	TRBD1	TGTGCCAGCAGTTCCCTGGGACAGGGGAACACTGAAGCTTTCTTT	CASSSLGQGNTEAFF
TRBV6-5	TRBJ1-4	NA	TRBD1	TGTGCCAGCAGTTCGGGAGGGGGCGCGACTAATGAAAAACTGTTTTTT	CASSSGGGATNEKLFF
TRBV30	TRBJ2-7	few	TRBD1	TGTGCCTGGACCAGGGACAGCTTCGAGCAGTACTTC	CAWTRDSFEQYF
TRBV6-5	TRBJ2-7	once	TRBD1	TGTGCCAGCAGTTACGGACAGGGGAGGCACGAGCAGTACTTC	CASSYGQGRHEQYF
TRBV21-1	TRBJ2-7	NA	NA	TGTGCCAGCAGCACGTGGGGGCGACTAGCGAGTAGCTCCTACGAGCAGTACTTC	CASSTWGRLASSSYEQYF
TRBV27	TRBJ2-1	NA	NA	TGTGCCAGCAGTTTAGGCGGGGAGTACAATGAGCAGTTCTTC	CASSLGGEYNEQFF
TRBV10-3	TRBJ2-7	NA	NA	TGTGCCATCAGGTCACGAGATCGTCACGAGCAGTACTTC	CAIRSRDRHEQYF
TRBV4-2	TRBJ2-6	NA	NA	TGTGCCAGCGGGCCGATCTCTGGGGCCAACGTCCTGACTTTC	CASGPISGANVLTF
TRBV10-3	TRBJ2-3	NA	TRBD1	TGTGCCATCAGTGAACGGGGGACAGGAGGGTCAGATACGCAGTATTTT	CAISERGTGGSDTQYF
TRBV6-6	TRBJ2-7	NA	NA	TGTGCCAGCAGTCCTCCGGGACAAGTCTACGAGCAGTACTTC	CASSPPGQVYEQYF
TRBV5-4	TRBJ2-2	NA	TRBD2	TGTGCCAGCAGCAGGGGTGCTAGCGGGGTGACCGGGGAGCTGTTTTTT	CASSRGASGVTGELFF
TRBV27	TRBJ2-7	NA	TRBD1	TGTGCCAGCAGTCCCGTGGGCTCCGGGACAGAGATTTCCTACGAGCAGTACTTC	CASSPVGSGTEISYEQYF
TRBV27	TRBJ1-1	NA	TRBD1	TGTGCCAGCCTCCGGGACAGGGCTGTGAACACTGAAGCTTTCTTT	CASLRDRAVNTEAFF
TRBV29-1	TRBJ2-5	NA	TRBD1	TGCAGCGCCCGAGGGACAGACCAAGAGACCCAGTACTTC	CSARGTDQETQYF
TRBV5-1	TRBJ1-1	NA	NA	TGCGCCAGCAGCACGGGCGGGAGGGACACTGAAGCTTTCTTT	CASSTGGRDTEAFF
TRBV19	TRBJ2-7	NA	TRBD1	TGTGCCAGTAGTGCCCGGGACAGGGTCTACGAGCAGTACTTC	CASSARDRVYEQYF
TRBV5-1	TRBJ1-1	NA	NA	TGCGCCAGCAGGGGGAGGGGGACTGAAGCTTTCTTT	CASRGRGTEAFF
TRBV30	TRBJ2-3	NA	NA	TGTGCCTGGACCAAGCCAGATACGCAGTATTTT	CAWTKPDTQYF
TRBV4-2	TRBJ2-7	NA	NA	TGTGCCAGCAGCCAAGACCGGCAGGGGAACGAGCAGTACTTC	CASSQDRQGNEQYF
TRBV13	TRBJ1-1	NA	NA	TGTGCCAGCAGCTACAAAACTGAAGCTTTCTTT	CASSYKTEAFF
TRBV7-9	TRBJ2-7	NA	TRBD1	TGTGCCAGCAGCTCCGTACAGGGGGCCTACGAGCAGTACTTC	CASSSVQGAYEQYF
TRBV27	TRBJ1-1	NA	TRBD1	TGTGCCAGCAGCCGGGACAGGGCCGCCGAGGGTAGGGCTGAAGCTTTCTTT	CASSRDRAAEGRAEAFF
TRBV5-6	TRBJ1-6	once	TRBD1	TGTGCCAGCAGCGACACAGGGGGCAAATTAACCCTCCACTTT	CASSDTGGKLTLHF
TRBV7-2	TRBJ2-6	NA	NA	TGTGCCAGCAGCTTAGCCTCCTCTGGGGCCAACGTCCTGACTTTC	CASSLASSGANVLTF
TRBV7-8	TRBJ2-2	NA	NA	TGTGCCAGCAGCTTAGGGCCTAGCTGGACCGGGGAGCTGTTTTTT	CASSLGPSWTGELFF
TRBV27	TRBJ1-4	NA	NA	TGTGCCAGCAGTTTCGGGGTATATGAAAAACTGTTTTTT	CASSFGVYEKLFF
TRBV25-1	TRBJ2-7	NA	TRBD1	TGTGCCAGCAGTGACCCCCCCGGGACAGGGACCTCCTACGAGCAGTACTTC	CASSDPPGTGTSYEQYF
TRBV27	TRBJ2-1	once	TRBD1	TGTGCCAGCAGTTTATCGGAACAGGGGACCCAAAATGAGCAGTTCTTC	CASSLSEQGTQNEQFF
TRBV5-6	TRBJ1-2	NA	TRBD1	TGTGCCAGCAGCCGGTTTTCTACAGGGGGTATTGGCTACACCTTC	CASSRFSTGGIGYTF
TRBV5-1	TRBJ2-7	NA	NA	TGCGCCAGCAGCTTGGCCCCGGGGAGCTCCTACGAGCAGTACTTC	CASSLAPGSSYEQYF
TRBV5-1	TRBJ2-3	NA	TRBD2	TGCGCCAGCAGCCTTTCCGGGACTAGCGGGGGTCCCTCTAGCACAGATACGCAGTATTTT	CASSLSGTSGGPSSTDTQYF
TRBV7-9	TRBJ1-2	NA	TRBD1	TGTGCCAGCAGCGCCCTCTCGACAGGGTACTATGGCTACACCTTC	CASSALSTGYYGYTF
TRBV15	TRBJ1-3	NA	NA	TGTGCCACCACCGAGAGAATGGGGCCCGGAAACACCATATATTTT	CATTERMGPGNTIYF
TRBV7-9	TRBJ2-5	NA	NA	TGTGCCAGCAGCTCCGCGACAGCCTGGGGGACCCAGTACTTC	CASSSATAWGTQYF
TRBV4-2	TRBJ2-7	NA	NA	TGTGCCAGCAGCCAAGATATAGGGACTCCTTCCTACGAGCAGTACTTC	CASSQDIGTPSYEQYF
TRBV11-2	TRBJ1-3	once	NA	TGTGCCAGCAGCTTAGATTATTTTTGGGGGCAAGGAAACACCATATATTTT	CASSLDYFWGQGNTIYF
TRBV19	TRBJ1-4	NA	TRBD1	TGTGCCAGTAGTAGACACAACCCTTACCCGGGACAGGTTAATGAAAAACTGTTTTTT	CASSRHNPYPGQVNEKLFF
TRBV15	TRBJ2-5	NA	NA	TGTGCCACCAGCAGAGAGACAGGGAGGAGGGAGACCCAGTACTTC	CATSRETGRRETQYF
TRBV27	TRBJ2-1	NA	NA	TGTGCCAGCACCGGGTACAAAGTGCAGTTCTTC	CASTGYKVQFF
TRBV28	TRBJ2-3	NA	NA	TGTGCCAGCAGTGGAGGGACTCACACAGATACGCAGTATTTT	CASSGGTHTDTQYF
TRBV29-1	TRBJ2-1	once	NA	TGCAGCGTTGAGCCTGTCACTACGAGAGAGCAGTTCTTC	CSVEPVTTREQFF